Listed below are T cell receptor beta chains from one sample, sequenced in a study of CD8 T cells in ankylosing spondylitis. TCRdb independently ran MiXCR on the 5' RACE reads; one entry per CDR3 protein. The sample lists fewer than 750,000 distinct CDR3 sequences, around a fifth occurring once. The sequencing input was blood, either unsorted or a sorted T cell fraction (not recorded which). The receptors come from a male donor with ankylosing spondylitis. The CDR3 runs from the conserved cysteine through the conserved F or W. Each record gives: CDR3 protein, V gene, J gene.

cdr3_aa: CASSLVGRGKTQYF
v_call: TRBV11-1
j_call: TRBJ2-5

cdr3_aa: CASSLVLDTQYF
v_call: TRBV12-3/TRBV12-4
j_call: TRBJ2-3

cdr3_aa: CASSLAGRQGAGYGYTF
v_call: TRBV5-1
j_call: TRBJ1-2

cdr3_aa: CASELRGSYEQYF
v_call: TRBV11-2
j_call: TRBJ2-7

cdr3_aa: CASSVGASGRTEQFF
v_call: TRBV9
j_call: TRBJ2-1

cdr3_aa: CASTLRQGSGELFF
v_call: TRBV27
j_call: TRBJ2-2

cdr3_aa: CASSWLRGYTF
v_call: TRBV19
j_call: TRBJ1-2

cdr3_aa: CSVEVRESYNEQFF
v_call: TRBV29-1
j_call: TRBJ2-1

cdr3_aa: CASSYGLADYNEQFF
v_call: TRBV6-2/TRBV6-3
j_call: TRBJ2-1

cdr3_aa: CASSLTAGNPQYF
v_call: TRBV7-3
j_call: TRBJ2-3

cdr3_aa: CASSLSGGTDTDTQYF
v_call: TRBV7-3
j_call: TRBJ2-3

cdr3_aa: CASSYFPFEKLFF
v_call: TRBV6-5
j_call: TRBJ1-4

cdr3_aa: CASSSTGTGEYGYTF
v_call: TRBV27
j_call: TRBJ1-2

cdr3_aa: CASRTLGTGNDIQYF
v_call: TRBV12-3/TRBV12-4
j_call: TRBJ2-4

cdr3_aa: CSVVSGNTEAFF
v_call: TRBV29-1
j_call: TRBJ1-1

cdr3_aa: CATSDSSTTRHHNEQFF
v_call: TRBV24-1
j_call: TRBJ2-1

cdr3_aa: CASSQLSPPSTDTQYF
v_call: TRBV4-1
j_call: TRBJ2-3

cdr3_aa: CASSLALRGLAGFMNEQFF
v_call: TRBV12-3/TRBV12-4
j_call: TRBJ2-1

cdr3_aa: CASSYRGGRVTEAFF
v_call: TRBV6-5
j_call: TRBJ1-1

cdr3_aa: CASSQAGGSLKTNEKLFF
v_call: TRBV4-3
j_call: TRBJ1-4

cdr3_aa: CASSRLVFDEQFF
v_call: TRBV7-3
j_call: TRBJ2-1

cdr3_aa: CASRSMVGNTEAFF
v_call: TRBV7-2
j_call: TRBJ1-1

cdr3_aa: CASSSREVRPYEQYF
v_call: TRBV5-1
j_call: TRBJ2-7

cdr3_aa: CASSLRERTSGRLDNEQFF
v_call: TRBV7-3
j_call: TRBJ2-1

cdr3_aa: CSARAGSSTDTQYF
v_call: TRBV20-1
j_call: TRBJ2-3

cdr3_aa: CSARDSRDVYEQYF
v_call: TRBV20-1
j_call: TRBJ2-7

cdr3_aa: CASSLPVSYGYTF
v_call: TRBV13
j_call: TRBJ1-2

cdr3_aa: CASSLVGGTTDTQYF
v_call: TRBV5-1
j_call: TRBJ2-3